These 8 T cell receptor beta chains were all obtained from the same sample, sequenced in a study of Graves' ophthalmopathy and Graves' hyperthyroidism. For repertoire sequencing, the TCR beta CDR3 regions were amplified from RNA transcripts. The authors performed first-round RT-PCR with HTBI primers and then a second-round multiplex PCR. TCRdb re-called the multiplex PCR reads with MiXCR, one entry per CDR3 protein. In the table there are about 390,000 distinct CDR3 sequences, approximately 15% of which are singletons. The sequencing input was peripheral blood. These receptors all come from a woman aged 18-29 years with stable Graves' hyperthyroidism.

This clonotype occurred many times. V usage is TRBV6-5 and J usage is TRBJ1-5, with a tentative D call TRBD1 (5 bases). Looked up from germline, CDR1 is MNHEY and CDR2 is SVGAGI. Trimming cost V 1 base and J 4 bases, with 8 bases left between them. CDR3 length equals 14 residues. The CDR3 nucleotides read TGTGCCAGCAGTTACTGGGGCGAGAATCAGCCCCAGCATTTT. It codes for CASSYWGENQPQHF.

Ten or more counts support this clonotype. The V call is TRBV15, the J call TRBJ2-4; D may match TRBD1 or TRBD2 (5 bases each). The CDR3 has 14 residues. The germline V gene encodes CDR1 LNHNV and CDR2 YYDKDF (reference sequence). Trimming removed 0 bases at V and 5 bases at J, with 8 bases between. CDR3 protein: CATSRDRGENIQYF. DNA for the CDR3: TGTGCCACCAGCAGAGATAGAGGGGAAAACATTCAGTACTTC.

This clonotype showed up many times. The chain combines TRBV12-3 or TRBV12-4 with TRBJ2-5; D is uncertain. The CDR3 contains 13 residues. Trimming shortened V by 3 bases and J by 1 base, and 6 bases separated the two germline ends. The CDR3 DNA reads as TGTGCCAGCAGTTTGGAGACCCAAGAGACCCAGTACTTC. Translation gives CASSLETQETQYF.

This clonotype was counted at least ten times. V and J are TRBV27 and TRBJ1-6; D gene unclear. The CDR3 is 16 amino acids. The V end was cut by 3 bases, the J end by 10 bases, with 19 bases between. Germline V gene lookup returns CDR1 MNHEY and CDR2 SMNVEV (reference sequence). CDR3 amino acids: CASSFEVPILGSPLHF. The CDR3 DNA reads TGTGCCAGCAGTTTTGAGGTCCCCATCCTTGGGTCACCCCTCCACTTT.

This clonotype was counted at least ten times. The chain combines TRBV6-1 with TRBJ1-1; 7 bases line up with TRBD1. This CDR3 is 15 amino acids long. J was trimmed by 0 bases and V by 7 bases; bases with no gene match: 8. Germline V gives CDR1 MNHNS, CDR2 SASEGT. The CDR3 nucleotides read TGTGCCAGCACCCTGGAGGGGGCGGTGAACACTGAAGCTTTCTTT. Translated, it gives CASTLEGAVNTEAFF.

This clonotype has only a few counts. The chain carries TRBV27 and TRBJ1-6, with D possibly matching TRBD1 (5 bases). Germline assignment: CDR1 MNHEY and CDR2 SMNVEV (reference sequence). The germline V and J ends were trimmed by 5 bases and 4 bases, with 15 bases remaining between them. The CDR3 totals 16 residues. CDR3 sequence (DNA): TGTGCCAGCAGTAACCGACAGCCCTTTTATAATTCACCCCTCCACTTT. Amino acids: CASSNRQPFYNSPLHF.

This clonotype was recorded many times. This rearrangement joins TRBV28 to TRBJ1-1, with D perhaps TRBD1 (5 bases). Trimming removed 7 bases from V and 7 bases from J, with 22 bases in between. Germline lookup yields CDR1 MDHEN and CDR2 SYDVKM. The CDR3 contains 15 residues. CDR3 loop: CASTNLGPQFVEAFF. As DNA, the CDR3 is TGTGCCAGCACCAATTTGGGACCCCAGTTTGTTGAAGCTTTCTTT.

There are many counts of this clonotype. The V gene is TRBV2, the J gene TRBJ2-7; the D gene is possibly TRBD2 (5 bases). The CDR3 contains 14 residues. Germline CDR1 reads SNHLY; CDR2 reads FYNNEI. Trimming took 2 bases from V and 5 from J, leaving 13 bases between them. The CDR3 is CASSESGPVDEQYF. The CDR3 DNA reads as TGTGCCAGCAGTGAAAGCGGACCCGTCGACGAGCAGTACTTC.